Below are 3 T cell receptor beta chains sequenced from a single sample in a study of T cells after yellow fever vaccination. TCRdb called the 5' RACE reads again in MiXCR, with one record for every CDR3 protein. The sample records under 600,000 distinct CDR3 sequences, about 13% being singletons. The sample in question was PBMCs, obtained on the day of the yellow fever booster vaccination. All receptors derive from a man younger than 45 who received the YFV17D yellow fever vaccine.

This clonotype was counted a few times. The J gene is TRBJ2-5, the V gene TRBV7-6; possible D gene TRBD1, 6 bases. Germline V CDR1 and CDR2: SGHVS, FNYEAQ. Between the trimmed V and J ends, which lost 4 bases and 6 bases, there was a span of 18 bases. The CDR3 consists of 15 residues. Here the CDR3 DNA reads TGTGCCAGCAGCTGGGCAGGGGCTAGCACAAAGACCCAGTACTTC. It yields the protein CASSWAGASTKTQYF.

There are a few counts of this clonotype. The genes are TRBV5-1 and TRBJ1-1, with unresolved D. The ends were cut back, 6 bases at V and 1 base at J, with 16 bases in the middle. From germline, CDR1 is SGHRS and CDR2 YFSETQ. This CDR3 comprises 15 residues. DNA of the CDR3: TGCGCCAGCACGGATTGGGCGGACGGGAACACTGAAGCTTTCTTT. This translates into CASTDWADGNTEAFF.

The CDR3, as DNA: TGTGCCAGTAGTATCCGACTGATTTACAATGAGCAGTTCTTC. This sequence encodes CASSIRLIYNEQFF. This rearrangement joins TRBV19 to TRBJ2-1, with D uncertain. Germline CDR1 LNHDA, CDR2 SQIVND (reference sequence). CDR3 length: 14 amino acids. The V end was cut by 3 bases, the J end by 4 bases, with 10 bases between. Full variable domain (rest looked up from reference TRBV19 and TRBJ2-1): DGGITQSPKYLFRKEGQNVTLSCEQNLNHDAMYWYRQDPGQGLRLIYYSQIVNDFQKGDIAEGYSVSREKKESFPLTVTSAQKNPTAFYLCASSIRLIYNEQFFGPGTRLTVL.